One TCR beta chain is described in this entry. Which antigen it targets is not known. Germline is not matched at one junction end, which may reflect a read error. The CDR3 measures 14 amino acids from cysteine to phenylalanine. Only CDR3 DNA is held: 42 bases, read in frame from base 1. For CDR1 and CDR2, the germline V gene lists MNHNS and SASEGT. The data originate from a study of tumor and adjacent non-tumor tissue in lung cancer (dated by TCRdb to the late 2010s). With regard to the full study: Patients with adenocarcinoma (about twelve), squamous cell carcinoma (2) and small cell lung cancer (1) were included in the cohort. The approximately 15 enrolled patients, of whom approximately ten were men and 5 were women, were aged roughly 30 to 85 years and were diagnosed with TNM stage I to III disease. Sequencing produced about 130,000,000 productive TCRbeta reads in total, an average of about 4.2 million reads per sample. Bulk TCRbeta repertoires were compared between lung tumor tissue and matched distant non-tumor lung tissue obtained from around 16 lung cancer patients. For each patient, one tumor sample and one normal lung sample were taken, giving approximately 30 paired specimens that underwent TCRbeta CDR3 sequencing. Results the study describes overall, beyond this receptor: Tumor tissue showed significantly greater TCR diversity (inverse Simpson) than normal lung tissue (about 410 vs 180, P = 0.0075, Mann-Whitney U test). Significantly higher TCR diversity was found in younger patients, and higher tumor TCR diversity was associated with shorter overall and disease-free survival. The top 100 clones accounted for a significantly larger cumulative portion of the repertoire in normal lung than in tumor tissue. The sequencing platform is not named in the methods, and unique molecular identifiers are not mentioned. The cohort had only about 15 patients, and the authors noted that larger samples and more detailed clinical data are needed. Peripheral blood was not sequenced, so blood TCRbeta repertoires in these lung cancer patients were not examined.

Libraries were prepared through multiplex PCR. This sample was sequenced with an Illumina HiSeq 2500. Following protocols modified from ARM-PCR, the researchers constructed TCRbeta libraries through three rounds of nested PCR with primers (Table S4). PCR products of 200-500 bp were gel-excised and purified with the QIAquick gel extraction kit before sequencing. The authors processed their data as follows. Trimmomatic was used to clean the reads, FLASH merged the cleaned reads into complete CDR3 sequences, and MiTCR assigned the sequences to V(D)J germline segments. Clonal diversity was calculated as the inverse Simpson's index using VDJtools. In-frame sequences lacking a premature stop codon were counted as productive reads. Clones were called with MiXCR by TCRdb after fastp trimmed the public reads at Q25, and only in-frame beta chains were retained. Rows are unified per CDR3 protein, each entry keeping the most common DNA and genes. TCRdb, not the original authors, processed these V and J calls. For this sample the table gives 81,000 or so distinct CDR3 sequences, of which roughly 80% were detected only once. The biggest ten clones account for less than 15% of the sample.

RNA was isolated from bulk unsorted tissue, and RNA quality was assessed with a NanoDrop ND-1000 and an Agilent 2100. Donors were newly diagnosed lung cancer patients admitted for thoracic surgery in China between August and November 2014, without prior chemotherapy. Patients with previous radiotherapy or chemotherapy, or with another concurrent cancer, were excluded from the study. Pieces of surgical tissue measuring about 1-2 cm3 were kept in RNAlater solution and stored at -80 degrees C until use. The sequencing sample was made of lung tumor tissue. The sequence is built from TRBV6-1 and TRBJ2-7; 9 bases in the junction line up with TRBD2. The clonotype comes from a woman aged 50 to 60 with non-small cell lung cancer. The DNA reads as follows: TGTGCCAGCAATGGACTAGCGACCTCCTACGAGCAGTACTTT. It is translated as CASNGLATSYEQYF.